The text below deals with one T cell receptor beta chain. Antigen unknown. This sample was included in a study of T-cell reconstitution after alpha-beta-depleted transplantation in children. Study outcomes and limitations: The study reportedly traced alpha-beta T cells about two months after transplant to several hundred expanded graft clones. By one year post-transplant, T-cell counts and diversity largely arose from T cells that were newly produced.

As it was prepared, the TCRbeta library received unique molecular identifiers. A single record per CDR3 protein comes from TCRdb applying MiXCR to the PCR reads. The sample has about 300,000 distinct CDR3 sequences, around 10% seen once. Germline V CDR1 and CDR2: SGHAT, FQNNGV. Trimming removed 5 bases from V and 0 bases from J, with 14 bases in between. The CDR3 has 15 amino acids. The sequences come from PBMCs, collected before TCRalphabeta/CD19-depleted stem cell transplant. The V call is TRBV11-2, the J call TRBJ2-7, with D maybe TRBD1 (6 bases). The receptor was derived from a boy younger than two with acute myeloid leukemia, due to receive a stem cell transplant. The DNA for the CDR3 is TGTGCCAGCAGCCTCCGGGACACGAGCTCCTACGAGCAGTACTTC. Translation gives CASSLRDTSSYEQYF.